These 22 T cell receptor beta chains were sequenced from one sample in a study of tumor and adjacent non-tumor tissue in lung cancer. A modified ARM-PCR protocol with three rounds of nested PCR amplified TCRbeta. TCRdb re-called the multiplex PCR reads through MiXCR, storing one row per CDR3 protein. The sample includes roughly 220,000 distinct CDR3 sequences, 60% to 85% seen only once; the top ten take roughly a quarter. This sample's RNA came from whole unsorted tissue. Sequencing was done on a sample of lung tumor tissue. The receptor set was obtained from a man aged 55 to 70 with non-small cell lung cancer.

The chain carries TRBV30 and TRBJ2-3; D gene ambiguous. CDR3 size: 12 residues. The germline CDR1 and CDR2 sequences are GTSNPN and SVGIG (reference sequence). Written as DNA, the CDR3 is TGTGTGATGAATCGGGGCACAGATACGCAGTATTTT. Residues: CVMNRGTDTQYF.

On this clonotype: An end of the junction differs from the germline gene, which may be a read error. The chain uses TRBV5-1 and TRBJ1-1; the D gene is possibly TRBD1 (6 bases). Germline V gene data show CDR1 as SGHRS and CDR2 as YFSETQ. There are 13 residues in the CDR3. The CDR3 bases are TGCGCCAGCAGCTTGGTACAGGGATCTGAAGCTTTCTTC. It yields the protein CASSLVQGSEAFF.

This clonotype was seen a handful of times. A read error may explain this, as a much larger clone is one base away. The V call is TRBV11-1, the J call TRBJ1-1; D uncertain. This CDR3 is built from 13 residues. CDR1 is SGHAT and CDR2 is FQDESV in the germline V gene (reference sequence). The CDR3 spells CASNLETKEAAFF. The CDR3, as DNA: TGTGCCAGCAACTTAGAAACAAAGGAGGCGGCTTTCTTT.

Regarding this clonotype: This may be a read error, as it is one base from a much larger clone. The gene calls are TRBV20-1 and TRBJ2-5; 14 bases fit TRBD2. Unmatched junction bases numbered 9, after V lost 5 bases and J lost 4 bases. The CDR3 consists of 16 residues. Germline CDR1 reads DFQATT; CDR2 reads SNEGSKA (reference sequence). The CDR3 DNA sequence: TGCAGTGCTTCTAGACTAGCGGGAGGGCCGAGAGAGACCCAGTACTTC. It translates to CSASRLAGGPRETQYF.

There are many counts of this clonotype. The chain links TRBV6-6 to TRBJ2-3; D is possibly TRBD1 (7 bases). Trimming shortened V by 2 bases and J by 5 bases, and 11 bases separated the two germline ends. Per the germline V gene, CDR1 is MNHNY and CDR2 is SVGAGI (reference sequence). CDR3 size: 14 residues. The CDR3 loop reads CASSYGGGGDTQYF. CDR3 DNA: TGTGCCAGCAGTTACGGAGGGGGCGGAGATACGCAGTATTTT.

This clonotype was recorded many times. The rearrangement joins TRBV20-1 to TRBJ2-7; tentatively, D is TRBD2 (5 bases). The V end was cut by 3 bases, the J end by 3 bases, with 15 bases between. From germline, CDR1 is DFQATT and CDR2 SNEGSKA (reference sequence). The CDR3 runs to 14 residues. CDR3 region: CSAREASLGYEQYF. CDR3 coding DNA: TGCAGTGCTAGGGAGGCCTCCTTGGGCTACGAGCAGTACTTC.

Comments on this clonotype: It may be a read error: a sequence one base away is much more abundant. The rearrangement links TRBV4-2 to TRBJ2-5, with D maybe TRBD2 (5 bases). The length of the CDR3 is 13 residues. The V gene's germline CDR1 is LGHNA and CDR2 YNFKEQ. CDR3 amino acids: CASSQSSGEIQYF. CDR3 nucleotides: TGTGCCAGCAGCCAAAGTTCCGGGGAGATCCAGTACTTC.

This clonotype was observed a single time. V gene TRBV24-1 combines with J gene TRBJ2-2; D is tentatively TRBD1 or TRBD2 (6 bases each). The germline V and J ends were trimmed by 0 bases and 4 bases, with 11 bases remaining between them. This CDR3 is 16 amino acids long. In germline, CDR1 is KGHDR, CDR2 SFDVKD. The CDR3 protein is CATSDLRGAVTGELFF. In DNA, the CDR3 is TGTGCCACCAGTGATTTGAGGGGGGCAGTCACCGGGGAGCTGTTTTTT.

This clonotype turned up a few times. This chain uses TRBV20-1 with TRBJ2-2; D is uncertain. V was trimmed by 1 base and J by 0 bases, leaving 12 bases between them. Germline V CDR1 and CDR2: DFQATT, SNEGSKA (reference sequence). This CDR3 is 16 amino acids long. The CDR3 here is CSARGVTTPNTGELFF. The CDR3 bases are TGCAGTGCTAGAGGGGTCACGACTCCGAACACCGGGGAGCTGTTTTTT.

For this clonotype: One end of the junction does not line up with germline, which may come from a read error. V is TRBV6-2 or TRBV6-3 and J is TRBJ2-1; 7 bases are shared with TRBD1. The germline V gene has CDR1 MNHEY and CDR2 SVGEGT. CDR3 length: 14 amino acids. The CDR3 loop is CASYRQGNYNERFF. CDR3 DNA sequence: TGTGCCAGCTATAGACAGGGAAATTACAATGAGCGGTTCTTC.

Only one count was recorded for this clonotype. The V and J genes are TRBV4-1 and TRBJ1-5, with D hard to call. The CDR3 extends over 14 amino acids. Trimming shortened V by 2 bases and J by 1 base, and 6 bases separated the two germline ends. CDR1 and CDR2 from the germline V gene are MGHRA and YSYEKL. CDR3 nucleotide sequence: TGCGCCAGCAGCCAATGTCTGAGCAATCAGCCCCAGCATTTT. The encoded protein is CASSQCLSNQPQHF.

Remarks on this clonotype: It may be a read error: a sequence one base away is much more abundant. J is TRBJ1-5 and V is TRBV20-1; TRBD1 aligns across 11 bases. CDR1 is DFQATT, CDR2 SNEGSKA, per germline (reference sequence). The CDR3 consists of 17 residues. The CDR3, as DNA: TGCAGTGCCCCAGAGGGACAGGGGGGCTTAGGAGGGAAGCCCCACCATTTT. Protein product: CSAPEGQGGLGGKPHHF.

A word on this clonotype: No conserved phenylalanine or tryptophan is present at the end of the CDR3, so a read error is the likely explanation. The chain is built from TRBV29-1 and TRBJ2-7, with 8 bases fitting TRBD2. This CDR3 comprises 17 residues. From germline, CDR1 is SQVTM and CDR2 ANQGSEA. Trimming took 5 bases from V and 5 from J; bases not matched to a gene: 20. CDR3 nucleotides: TGCAGCGTTCGGGGGCACCTCCGGGAGGGAGGTTCCAACGAGCAGTACATC. Its protein is CSVRGHLREGGSNEQYI.

In regard to this clonotype: A much larger clone differs from this one at a single base, so this may be a read error. The V and J genes are TRBV6-5 and TRBJ1-2; D gene ambiguous. CDR1 MNHEY and CDR2 SVGAGI come from the germline V gene. The CDR3 spans 16 residues. V was clipped by 5 bases and J by 2 bases, with 18 bases between them. Here the CDR3 DNA reads TGTGCCAGCAGTCCCGGCCGGCAGACCTTCAACTATGGCTACACCTTC. Protein sequence: CASSPGRQTFNYGYTF.

The genes are TRBV4-1 and TRBJ2-4; TRBD2 matches 7 bases. The CDR3 has 20 amino acids. J gave up 13 bases and V 2 bases, and 29 bases lay outside the gene matches. The germline gives CDR1 MGHRA, CDR2 YSYEKL. Here the CDR3 DNA reads TGCGCCAGCAGCCAAACACACATCAGAATAGCGGGCCAAGCCAAAAACGTCCAGTACTTC. The encoded protein is CASSQTHIRIAGQAKNVQYF.

Concerning this clonotype: A read error is possible here, since a much larger clone lies one base away. In DNA, the CDR3 is TGCAGTGCTAGAGCGGACAATCAGCCCCAGCATTTT. Residues: CSARADNQPQHF. This chain joins TRBV20-1 and TRBJ1-5; D remains ambiguous. CDR1 is DFQATT and CDR2 is SNEGSKA in the germline V gene (reference sequence). The V end was cut by 1 base, the J end by 3 bases, with 4 bases between. The CDR3 totals 12 residues.

Turning to this clonotype: An end of the junction does not agree with germline; a read error may underlie this. The chain links TRBV6-1 to TRBJ1-1, with a possible D match to TRBD1 (5 bases). Germline assignment: CDR1 MNHNS and CDR2 SASEGT. This CDR3 has 15 residues. The CDR3, as DNA: TGTGCCAACAGTGTTGGGGGGTCGAGGAACACTGAAGCTTTCTTT. It translates to CANSVGGSRNTEAFF.

This rearrangement joins TRBV6-2 or TRBV6-3 to TRBJ1-5, with D tentatively TRBD1 (6 bases). The germline gives CDR1 MNHEY, CDR2 SVGEGT. The CDR3 length is 14 residues. V lost 1 base to trimming and J lost 6 bases, with 10 bases between them. The CDR3 nucleotides are TGTGCCAGCAGTTACTGGACAGACGGTCAGCCCCAGCATTTT. Amino acid sequence: CASSYWTDGQPQHF.

Remarks on this clonotype: The germline gene is not matched at one end of the junction; a read error may be the cause. V and J are TRBV20-1 and TRBJ2-7; TRBD2 agrees at 10 bases. CDR3 length equals 17 residues. Per germline, CDR1 DFQATT and CDR2 SNEGSKA (reference sequence). CDR3 in DNA: TGCAATGCTAGCCCACGGCAAGCTAGCGGGAGATTTTACGACCAGTACTTC. It translates to CNASPRQASGRFYDQYF.

Remarks on this clonotype: Here the CDR3 omits its conserved ending phenylalanine or tryptophan, so a read error is the likely source. The DNA is omitted, as the CDR3 cannot be located on it reliably, and the CDR3 follows TCRdb's listing. This chain connects TRBV29-1 to TRBJ1-1; the DNA was not used to check the table's D call, TRBD1. The CDR3 is 14 amino acids in total, end residues counted. CDR1 and CDR2 (germline): SQVTM, ANQGSEA. This CDR3 is CSVPPPGRNTEVFS.

On this clonotype itself: Given a much more abundant clone one base away, this may be a read error. This chain links TRBV4-1 with TRBJ2-5; 8 positions agree with TRBD2. The CDR3 consists of 14 residues. Germline V gene sequence: CDR1 MGHRA, CDR2 YSYEKL. This CDR3 reads CASNQQRERETQYF. DNA for the CDR3: TGCGCCAGCAACCAACAGCGGGAGCGGGAGACCCAGTACTTC.

Remarks on this clonotype: A read error may produce the germline difference seen at one junction end. The chain couples TRBV4-1 to TRBJ1-4; D is ambiguous. This CDR3 comprises 15 residues. Germline CDR1 MGHRA, CDR2 YSYEKL. The CDR3, as DNA: TGCGCCGGCAGCCAGCTGGCGGGGTATTATGAAAAACTGTTTTTT. Translation gives CAGSQLAGYYEKLFF.